One and the same sample provided the 24 T cell receptor beta chains below, sequenced in a study of molecular identifiers for immune sequencing clone quantification. TCRdb independently ran MiXCR on the PCR reads; one entry per CDR3 protein. The sample holds 600,000 to 650,000 distinct CDR3 sequences, approximately 20% seen once. The sample comprised naive CD8+ T cells from blood, with Jurkat cell RNA spiked in. Subset: FACS-sorted CD8+CD4-CCR7+CD45RA+ naive T cells. These receptors all stem from a human donor in good health. Some libraries in this study had Jurkat cell RNA spiked in.

This clonotype was picked up many times. The gene calls are TRBV20-1 and TRBJ1-2, with 8 nucleotides matching TRBD1. Looked up from germline, CDR1 is DFQATT and CDR2 is SNEGSKA (reference sequence). This CDR3 has 16 amino acids. V was pared by 0 bases and J by 5 bases, with 11 bases of the junction left unmatched. The CDR3 DNA sequence: TGCAGTGCTAGAGATCCCCTAGGACAGGGAGGGTATGGCTACACCTTC. Translation gives CSARDPLGQGGYGYTF.

This clonotype showed up just once. The germline gene is not matched at one end of the junction; a read error may be the cause. This chain joins TRBV4-3 and TRBJ1-5, with D perhaps TRBD1 (5 bases). Germline V gene sequence: CDR1 LGHNA, CDR2 YSLEER. The CDR3 totals 17 residues. The CDR3 here is CASSLHSRGDGNQLQHF. The CDR3 DNA is TGCGCCAGCAGCCTTCACTCAAGAGGGGATGGCAATCAGCTCCAGCATTTT.

Remarks on this clonotype: Since no conserved phenylalanine or tryptophan closes the CDR3, a read error is the likely cause. This sequence joins TRBV5-6 and TRBJ1-4; D unclear. The CDR3 sequence is 14 residues long. Germline CDR1 and CDR2: SGHDT and YYEEEE. Trimming shortened V by 4 bases and J by 3 bases, and 10 bases separated the two germline ends. The CDR3 region is CASSRSDSNEKLFL. CDR3 DNA sequence: TGTGCCAGCAGCCGCAGCGATTCTAATGAAAAACTGTTTCTT.

This sequence joins TRBV7-9 and TRBJ2-1; 8 bases map to TRBD2. Germline V gene data show CDR1 as SEHNR and CDR2 as FQNEAQ (reference sequence). V was clipped by 5 bases and J by 0 bases; unmatched bases: 6. The CDR3 is made up of 16 amino acids. Here the CDR3 reads CASSPQRGSSYNEQFF. In DNA, the CDR3 is TGTGCCAGCAGCCCCCAGCGGGGGAGCTCCTACAATGAGCAGTTCTTC.

As for this clonotype: A much larger clone lies one base from this, so it may be a read error. The conserved closing phenylalanine or tryptophan is absent in this CDR3, likely reflecting a read error. J is TRBJ2-7 and V is TRBV19, with TRBD1 matching 8 bases. V gave up 4 bases and J gave up 2 bases; unmatched junction bases: 10. CDR1 LNHDA and CDR2 SQIVND come from the germline V gene (reference sequence). The CDR3 runs to 16 residues. The DNA for the CDR3 is TGTGCCAGTAGTACCACCGGACAGGGAAGGCCCTACGAGCAGTACCTC. Translation: CASSTTGQGRPYEQYL.

Note on this clonotype: A clone one base away is much larger, so this may be a read error. The CDR3 DNA sequence: TGTGCCAGTAGCCCAACGGGGCTCACCGGGGAGCTGTTTTTT. Translated, it gives CASSPTGLTGELFF. The rearrangement joins TRBV19 to TRBJ2-2; D tentatively fits TRBD1 or TRBD2 (5 bases each). The germline V and J ends were trimmed by 6 bases and 4 bases, with 12 bases remaining between them. The germline V gene has CDR1 LNHDA and CDR2 SQIVND (reference sequence). The CDR3 extends over 14 amino acids.

This clonotype has only a few counts. The chain combines TRBV6-2 or TRBV6-3 with TRBJ2-7; no firm D call. Germline V CDR1 and CDR2: MNHEY, SVGEGT. CDR3 length: 12 residues. Deletions cut 8 bases from V and 0 bases from J, with 8 bases between. CDR3 sequence (DNA): TGTGCCAGCGCCGACATCTCCTACGAGCAGTACTTC. Its protein product is CASADISYEQYF.

In regard to this clonotype: A much more abundant neighbour one base away suggests this may be a read error. The chain combines TRBV11-3 with TRBJ2-1; D is uncertain. CDR1 and CDR2 from the germline V gene are SGHNT and YENEEA. The CDR3 sequence is 15 residues long. Trimming stripped 0 bases from V and 6 bases from J, with 12 bases between. This CDR3 is CASSLDPDGTNEQFF. The CDR3 DNA sequence: TGTGCCAGCAGCTTAGATCCGGACGGAACCAATGAGCAGTTCTTC.

This clonotype was seen more than once but under ten times. The CDR3 end shows no conserved phenylalanine or tryptophan, and so a read error is likely. This rearrangement joins TRBV6-2 or TRBV6-3 to TRBJ1-1; 7 bases are a match to TRBD1. V was clipped by 0 bases and J by 0 bases; unmatched bases: 1. Germline lookup yields CDR1 MNHEY and CDR2 SVGEGT. This CDR3 contains 15 residues. Written as DNA, the CDR3 is TGTGCCAGCAGTTACTCGACAGGGCTGAACACTGAAGCTTTCCTT. This sequence encodes CASSYSTGLNTEAFL.

To note about this clonotype: Relative to the germline gene, one junction end is altered; a read error may explain this. The V call is TRBV12-3 or TRBV12-4, the J call TRBJ2-1, with D possibly TRBD1 on 5 matching bases. This CDR3 is built from 16 residues. CDR3 protein: CASSDQGANPYNEQFF. For the CDR3, the DNA is TGTGCTAGCAGTGACCAGGGTGCGAATCCGTACAATGAGCAGTTCTTC.

To note about this clonotype: Just one base apart from a much larger clone, this may be a read error. The chain employs TRBV7-2 and TRBJ1-6; 7 nucleotides align to TRBD1. The germline CDR1 and CDR2 sequences are SGHTA and FQGNSA. The CDR3 is 15 residues long. The V and J ends lost 5 bases and 8 bases, in that order; junction bases with no gene match: 9. The CDR3 is CASSAGQRFDSPLHF. The CDR3 coding sequence is TGTGCCAGCAGCGCGGGACAGAGGTTCGATTCACCCCTCCACTTT.

This clonotype was detected many times. The chain combines TRBV7-6 with TRBJ2-3; TRBD2 matches 7 bases. The CDR3 length is 16 residues. V trimming: 5 bases; J trimming: 5 bases; junction bases outside the gene matches: 13. Germline assignment: CDR1 SGHVS and CDR2 FNYEAQ. In DNA, the CDR3 is TGTGCCAGCAGCCCCTCTGTGGGAGGGCCAATAGATACGCAGTATTTT. This translates into CASSPSVGGPIDTQYF.

Of note for this clonotype: One base away lies a much larger clone, so this may be a sequencing read error. This sequence joins TRBV19 and TRBJ1-1; D perhaps matches TRBD1 (5 bases). This CDR3 spans 13 amino acids. From germline, CDR1 is LNHDA and CDR2 SQIVND (reference sequence). The CDR3 is CGSSIQTDTEAFF. The CDR3 bases are TGTGGCAGTAGTATTCAGACAGACACTGAAGCTTTCTTT.

A remark on this clonotype: One end of the junction fails to match germline, which may point to a read error. CDR3 loop: CASSQEVTPVDAQYF. Here the CDR3 DNA reads TGTGCCAGCAGCCAAGAAGTGACCCCGGTAGATGCGCAGTATTTT. The gene calls are TRBV3-1 and TRBJ2-3; D is unresolved. Germline V gene data show CDR1 as LGHDT and CDR2 as YNNKEL (reference sequence). The CDR3 is made up of 15 amino acids.

In its sample, this clonotype was seen many times. V and J are TRBV20-1 and TRBJ2-2, with unresolved D. Germline V gene lookup returns CDR1 DFQATT and CDR2 SNEGSKA (reference sequence). V dropped 0 bases and J dropped 1 base, with 3 bases sitting between them. The CDR3 sequence is 13 residues long. CDR3 region: CSAREGNTGELFF. Here the CDR3 DNA reads TGCAGTGCTAGAGAAGGGAACACCGGGGAGCTGTTTTTT.

This clonotype was detected only once. The chain joins TRBV27 to TRBJ2-7; 7 nucleotides match TRBD1. The CDR3 spans 17 residues. Trimming at V came to 0 bases and at J to 0 bases, leaving 8 bases not matched to a gene. CDR1 is MNHEY and CDR2 is SMNVEV in the germline V gene (reference sequence). The CDR3, as DNA: TGTGCCAGCAGTTTATCGACAGGGACCTGTAGCTCCTACGAGCAGTACTTC. Translating gives CASSLSTGTCSSYEQYF.

This clonotype has more than one count but fewer than ten. The chain joins TRBV30 to TRBJ2-7; D possibly matches TRBD1 or TRBD2 (5 bases each). The CDR3 length is 13 residues. Trimming removed 2 bases from V and 7 bases from J, with 15 bases in between. Germline assignment: CDR1 GTSNPN and CDR2 SVGIG (reference sequence). The CDR3 DNA is TGTGCCTGGAGTTTCGAGGGGCTGTGGGAGCAGTACTTC. Encoded protein: CAWSFEGLWEQYF.

This clonotype was counted at least ten times. V usage is TRBV5-1 and J usage is TRBJ1-1; possibly TRBD1 for D (6 bases). Trimming took 7 bases from V and 0 from J, leaving 13 bases between them. CDR1 and CDR2 (germline): SGHRS, YFSETQ. This CDR3 contains 14 residues. The DNA of the CDR3 is TGCGCCAGCCAGGACAGCCATTTGAACACTGAAGCTTTCTTT. Residues: CASQDSHLNTEAFF.

This clonotype was seen many times. This chain joins TRBV4-1 and TRBJ2-7; tentatively, D is TRBD1 (5 bases). The germline gives CDR1 MGHRA, CDR2 YSYEKL. Between the trimmed V and J ends, which lost 0 bases and 3 bases, there was a span of 9 bases. The CDR3 spans 14 residues. As DNA, the CDR3 is TGCGCCAGCAGCCAAGACAGGGTGGTCTACGAGCAGTACTTC. It encodes CASSQDRVVYEQYF.

This clonotype appeared many times. In DNA form, the CDR3 reads TGTGCCAGCAGTTACGCAAACGGGCCTTGGGAGCAGTTCTTC. Translation gives CASSYANGPWEQFF. V gene TRBV6-2 or TRBV6-3 combines with J gene TRBJ2-1; D remains ambiguous. The length of the CDR3 is 14 residues. Germline V gene lookup returns CDR1 MNHEY and CDR2 SVGEGT. Trimming removed 2 bases at V and 10 bases at J, with 15 bases between.

About this clonotype: A much larger clone is a single base away; this may be a read error. The chain joins TRBV7-2 to TRBJ1-1; D gene ambiguous. V dropped 5 bases and J dropped 4 bases, with 11 bases sitting between them. CDR3 size: 13 residues. The germline V gene encodes CDR1 SGHTA and CDR2 FQGNSA. CDR3 residues: CASSPMGSTEAFF. DNA of the CDR3: TGTGCCAGCAGCCCCATGGGGAGCACTGAAGCTTTCTTT. The full variable domain, in which reference TRBV7-2 and TRBJ1-1 provide the parts outside the CDR3, is GAGVSQSPSNKVTEKGKDVELRCDPISGHTALYWYRQSLGQGLEFLIYFQGNSAPDKSGLPSDRFSAERTGGSVSTLTIQRTQQEDSAVYLCASSPMGSTEAFFGQGTRLTVV.

As for this clonotype: With a much larger clone just one base away, this may be a read error. This chain links TRBV7-9 with TRBJ2-2; perhaps TRBD2 as D (6 bases). Germline CDR1 and CDR2: SEHNR and FQNEAQ (reference sequence). The length of the CDR3 is 15 residues. The CDR3, as DNA: TGTGCCATTTCCGCGGAGGGGTTGAACACCGGGGAGCTGTCTTTT. Its protein product is CAISAEGLNTGELSF. The variable domain in full, with the rest retrieved from reference TRBV7-9 and TRBJ2-2, is DTGVSQNPRHKITKRGQNVTFRCDPISEHNRLYWYRQTLGQGPEFLTYFQNEAQLEKSRLLSDRFSAERPKGSFSTLEIQRTEQGDSAMYLCAISAEGLNTGELSFGEGSRLTVL.

This clonotype was counted at least ten times. The chain joins TRBV10-2 to TRBJ1-1; 8 nucleotides align to TRBD1. The ends lost 7 bases at V and 5 bases at J; junction bases unmatched: 12. This CDR3 has 15 amino acids. CDR1 is WSHSY and CDR2 is SAAADI in the germline V gene. CDR3 sequence: CASTLSGGRGTEAFF. CDR3 in DNA: TGCGCCAGCACTTTGTCAGGGGGCAGGGGGACTGAAGCTTTCTTT.

This clonotype was counted many times. The chain recombines TRBV2 with TRBJ1-2; D possibly corresponds to TRBD1 (6 bases). V lost 4 bases to trimming and J lost 2 bases, with 11 bases between them. Germline V gives CDR1 SNHLY, CDR2 FYNNEI. The CDR3 extends over 14 amino acids. The CDR3 DNA sequence: TGTGCCAGCAGTGTTAACAGGGAAAACTATGGCTACACCTTC. This sequence encodes CASSVNRENYGYTF.